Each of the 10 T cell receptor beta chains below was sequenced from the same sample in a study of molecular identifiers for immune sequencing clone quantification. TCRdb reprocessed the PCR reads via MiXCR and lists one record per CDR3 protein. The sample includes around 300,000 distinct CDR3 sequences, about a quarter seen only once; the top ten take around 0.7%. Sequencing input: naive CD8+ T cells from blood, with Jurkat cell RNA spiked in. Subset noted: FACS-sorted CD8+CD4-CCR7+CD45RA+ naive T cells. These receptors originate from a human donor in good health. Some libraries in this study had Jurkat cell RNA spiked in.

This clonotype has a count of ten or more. The chain's CDR3 is CASSPGTSPFLTEAFF. CDR3 in DNA: TGCGCCAGCAGCCCGGGGACATCCCCGTTCCTCACTGAAGCTTTCTTT. V and J are TRBV5-1 and TRBJ1-1; perhaps TRBD1 as D (6 bases). CDR1 is SGHRS and CDR2 is YFSETQ in the germline V gene. The CDR3 is 16 amino acids. The V and J ends lost 4 bases and 4 bases respectively, with 20 bases between them.

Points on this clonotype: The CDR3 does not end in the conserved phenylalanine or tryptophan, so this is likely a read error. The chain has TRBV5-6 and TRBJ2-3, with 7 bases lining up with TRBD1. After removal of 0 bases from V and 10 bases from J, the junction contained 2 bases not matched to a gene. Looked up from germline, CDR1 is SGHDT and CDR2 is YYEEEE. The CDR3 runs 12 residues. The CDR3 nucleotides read TGTGCCAGCAGCTTGGGGGACAGCGCGCAGTATTCT. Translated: CASSLGDSAQYS.

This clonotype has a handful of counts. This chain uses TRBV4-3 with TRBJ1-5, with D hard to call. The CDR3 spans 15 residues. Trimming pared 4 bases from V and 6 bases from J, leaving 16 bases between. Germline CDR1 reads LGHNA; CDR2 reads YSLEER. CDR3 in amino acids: CASSRGLSGVQPQHF. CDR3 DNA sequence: TGCGCCAGCAGCCGAGGGCTCTCCGGAGTTCAGCCCCAGCATTTT.

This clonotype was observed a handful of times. CDR3 coding DNA: TGTGCCTGGAGTGTACTAGCGGGTCCTCCTATCTCCTACAATGAGCAGTTCTTC. Protein: CAWSVLAGPPISYNEQFF. The chain carries TRBV30 and TRBJ2-1; 9 nucleotides match TRBD2. Germline CDR1 reads GTSNPN; CDR2 reads SVGIG (reference sequence). V lost 0 bases to trimming and J lost 0 bases; unmatched junction nucleotides: 9. This CDR3 contains 18 residues.

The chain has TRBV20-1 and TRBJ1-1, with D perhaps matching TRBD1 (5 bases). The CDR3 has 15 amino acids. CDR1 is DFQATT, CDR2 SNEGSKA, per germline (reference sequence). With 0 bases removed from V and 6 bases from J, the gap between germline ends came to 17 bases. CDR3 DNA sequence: TGCAGTGCTAGAGATCTGTGGGACGAAGCGCCTGAAGCTTTCTTT. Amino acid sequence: CSARDLWDEAPEAFF.

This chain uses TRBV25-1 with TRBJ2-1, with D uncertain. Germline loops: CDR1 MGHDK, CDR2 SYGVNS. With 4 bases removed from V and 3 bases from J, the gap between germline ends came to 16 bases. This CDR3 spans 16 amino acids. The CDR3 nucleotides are TGTGCCAGCAGTGGATTTGGGGTTTCGGGCTACAATGAGCAGTTCTTC. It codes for CASSGFGVSGYNEQFF.

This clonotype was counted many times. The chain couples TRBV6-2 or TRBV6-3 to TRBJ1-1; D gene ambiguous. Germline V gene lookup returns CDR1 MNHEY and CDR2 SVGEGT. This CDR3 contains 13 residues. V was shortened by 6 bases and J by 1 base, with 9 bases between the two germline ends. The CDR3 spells CASSLNQNTEAFF. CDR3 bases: TGTGCCAGCAGCCTCAACCAGAACACTGAAGCTTTCTTT.

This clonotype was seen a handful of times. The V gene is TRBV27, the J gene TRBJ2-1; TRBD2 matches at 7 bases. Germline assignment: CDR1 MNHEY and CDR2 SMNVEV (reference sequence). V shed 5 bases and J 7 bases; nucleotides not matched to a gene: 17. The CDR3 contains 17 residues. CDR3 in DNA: TGTGCCAGCAGTCCAACTGCCCCGGTGGGGGGGTGGAATGAGCAGTTCTTC. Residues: CASSPTAPVGGWNEQFF.

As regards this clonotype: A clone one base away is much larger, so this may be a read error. The CDR3 nucleotides read TGCAATGCAGCCTACGAGCAGTACTTC. Residues: CNAAYEQYF. The chain has TRBV20-1 and TRBJ2-7; D gene unclear. CDR3 length: 9 amino acids. Germline values: CDR1 DFQATT, CDR2 SNEGSKA (reference sequence).

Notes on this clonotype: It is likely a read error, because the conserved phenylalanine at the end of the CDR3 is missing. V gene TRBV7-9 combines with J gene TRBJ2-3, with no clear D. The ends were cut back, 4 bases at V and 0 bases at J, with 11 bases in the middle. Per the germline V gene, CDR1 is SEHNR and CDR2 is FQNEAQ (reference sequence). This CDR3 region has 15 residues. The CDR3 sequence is CASSSPLPSTDTQYL. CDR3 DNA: TGTGCCAGCAGCTCGCCCCTTCCTAGCACAGATACGCAGTATTTA.